The 8 T cell receptor beta chains below were found in one sample sequenced in a study of early T cells in non-severe SARS-CoV-2 infection. Each CDR3 protein is one row after TCRdb ran MiXCR on the 5' RACE reads. This sample has roughly 33,000 distinct CDR3 sequences, with over 4.5% found just once. Input material: whole blood. These receptors all come from an adult who was a healthcare worker with PCR-confirmed SARS-CoV-2 infection or an uninfected control (not recorded which).

This clonotype appeared a few times. The V call is TRBV19, the J call TRBJ1-5; tentative D call: TRBD1 (6 bases). Between the trimmed V and J ends, which lost 8 bases and 4 bases, there was a span of 18 bases. This CDR3 region has 15 residues. Germline loops: CDR1 LNHDA, CDR2 SQIVND (reference sequence). As DNA, the CDR3 is TGTGCCAGTTCCCCCCAGGGGCTTGGAAATCAGCCCCAGCATTTT. Translation: CASSPQGLGNQPQHF. The whole variable domain, filled in from reference TRBV19 and TRBJ1-5, reads DGGITQSPKYLFRKEGQNVTLSCEQNLNHDAMYWYRQDPGQGLRLIYYSQIVNDFQKGDIAEGYSVSREKKESFPLTVTSAQKNPTAFYLCASSPQGLGNQPQHFGDGTRLSIL.

This clonotype was found a few times. The chain employs TRBV5-1 and TRBJ1-1; 7 bases fit TRBD1. V shed 5 bases, J shed 1 base, and the junction held 5 bases outside the gene matches. Germline CDR1 SGHRS, CDR2 YFSETQ. CDR3 size: 14 residues. The CDR3 coding sequence is TGCGCCAGCAGATTCGGACAGGAGAACACTGAAGCTTTCTTT. Its protein product is CASRFGQENTEAFF.

The rearrangement uses TRBV7-3 and TRBJ2-7; D gene unclear. V lost 4 bases, J lost 6 bases, and 22 bases lay in between. The CDR3 runs to 16 residues. The germline V gene has CDR1 SGHTA and CDR2 FQGTGA. Written as DNA, the CDR3 is TGTGCCAGCAGCTCCCACCCATTGAGAGGCTGGACCGAGCAGTACTTC. Translated: CASSSHPLRGWTEQYF. Combining the CDR3 with reference TRBV7-3 and TRBJ2-7 gives the whole variable domain GAGVSQTPSNKVTEKGKYVELRCDPISGHTALYWYRQSLGQGPEFLIYFQGTGAADDSGLPNDRFFAVRPEGSVSTLKIQRTERGDSAVYLCASSSHPLRGWTEQYFGPGTRLTVT.

This clonotype has ten or more counts. The rearrangement joins TRBV9 to TRBJ2-6; D gene unclear. The germline V gene encodes CDR1 SGDLS and CDR2 YYNGEE. The CDR3 loop spans 16 amino acids. The ends were cut back, 3 bases at V and 0 bases at J, with 10 bases in the middle. The CDR3 region has the DNA TGTGCCAGCAGCGGACCGATCTTCTCTGGGGCCAACGTCCTGACTTTC. Its translation is CASSGPIFSGANVLTF. Full variable domain (rest looked up from reference TRBV9 and TRBJ2-6): DSGVTQTPKHLITATGQRVTLRCSPRSGDLSVYWYQQSLDQGLQFLIQYYNGEERAKGNILERFSAQQFPDLHSELNLSSLELGDSALYFCASSGPIFSGANVLTFGAGSRLTVL.

This clonotype has at least ten counts. This chain connects TRBV18 to TRBJ1-1; TRBD1 agrees at 7 bases. Germline values: CDR1 KGHSH, CDR2 LQKENI. Trimming took 1 base from V and 0 from J; bases not matched to a gene: 8. This CDR3 has 17 amino acids. CDR3 protein: CASSPLPGTALNTEAFF. The CDR3 nucleotides read TGTGCCAGCTCACCACTACCCGGGACAGCCCTGAACACTGAAGCTTTCTTT.

By share, this clonotype counts as medium-sized. This sequence joins TRBV6-2 or TRBV6-3 and TRBJ1-1; D might be TRBD1 (6 bases). Germline V gene lookup returns CDR1 MNHEY and CDR2 SVGEGT. V was cut by 6 bases and J by 4 bases, with 15 bases left in between. CDR3 length equals 14 residues. CDR3 nucleotides: TGTGCCAGCAGAAGGGACAATCGAGGCACTGAAGCTTTCTTT. Its translation is CASRRDNRGTEAFF.

This clonotype was detected many times. The CDR3 spells CSARWLVEQFF. The CDR3 nucleotides are TGCAGTGCTAGATGGTTGGTTGAGCAGTTCTTC. The gene calls are TRBV20-1 and TRBJ2-1; D unresolved. The CDR3 covers 11 residues. Germline loops: CDR1 DFQATT, CDR2 SNEGSKA (reference sequence). Between the trimmed V and J ends, which lost 2 bases and 9 bases, there was a span of 8 bases.

This clonotype has just a few counts. The chain is built from TRBV20-1 and TRBJ2-3; TRBD2 matches at 10 bases. Germline assignment: CDR1 DFQATT and CDR2 SNEGSKA (reference sequence). V lost 1 base, J lost 4 bases, and 8 bases stayed unmatched. The CDR3 totals 16 residues. The CDR3 reads CSARVQRGGHADTQYF. The CDR3, as DNA: TGCAGTGCTAGAGTACAGCGGGGGGGCCATGCAGATACGCAGTATTTT.